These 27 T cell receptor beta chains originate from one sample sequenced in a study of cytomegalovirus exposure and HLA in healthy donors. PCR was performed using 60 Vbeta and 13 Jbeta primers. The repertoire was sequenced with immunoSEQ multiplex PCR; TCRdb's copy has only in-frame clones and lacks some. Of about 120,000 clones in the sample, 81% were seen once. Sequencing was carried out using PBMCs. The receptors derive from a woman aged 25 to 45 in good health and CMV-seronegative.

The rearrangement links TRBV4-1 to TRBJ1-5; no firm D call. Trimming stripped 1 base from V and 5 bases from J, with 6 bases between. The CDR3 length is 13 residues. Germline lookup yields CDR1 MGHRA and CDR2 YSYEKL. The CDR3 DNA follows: TGCGCCAGCAGCCAAGGAGGCGATCAGCCCCAGCATTTT. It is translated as CASSQGGDQPQHF.

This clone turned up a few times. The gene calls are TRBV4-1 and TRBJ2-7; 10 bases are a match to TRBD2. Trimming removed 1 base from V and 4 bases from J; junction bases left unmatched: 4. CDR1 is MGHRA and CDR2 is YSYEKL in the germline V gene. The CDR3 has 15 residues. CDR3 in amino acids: CASSQGTSGDYEQYF. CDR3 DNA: TGCGCCAGCAGCCAAGGGACTAGCGGAGATTACGAGCAGTACTTC.

DNA for the CDR3: TGTGCCAGTAGTTGGGCTAGCGGGAGCTTGGAGACCCAGTACTTC. Translating it yields CASSWASGSLETQYF. The chain has TRBV19 and TRBJ2-5; 10 bases match TRBD2. Germline V gene sequence: CDR1 LNHDA, CDR2 SQIVND (reference sequence). The CDR3 loop spans 15 amino acids. V lost 5 bases and J lost 5; bases outside the gene matches: 8.

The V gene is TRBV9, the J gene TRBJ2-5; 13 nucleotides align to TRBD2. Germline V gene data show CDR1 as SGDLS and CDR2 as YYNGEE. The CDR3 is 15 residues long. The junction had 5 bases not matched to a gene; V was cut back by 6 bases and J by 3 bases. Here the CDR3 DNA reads TGTGCCAGCACCGAGGGACTAGCGGGAAAAGAGACCCAGTACTTC. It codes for CASTEGLAGKETQYF.

In nucleotides, the CDR3 is TGTGCCAGCAGCTGGACTAGCGGGAGATCGTACACCGGGGAGCTGTTTTTT. Amino acids: CASSWTSGRSYTGELFF. V gene TRBV7-2 combines with J gene TRBJ2-2, with TRBD2 matching 13 bases. The CDR3 runs to 17 residues. Germline V gene sequence: CDR1 SGHTA, CDR2 FQGNSA. The J segment lost 3 bases and the V segment lost 4 bases, leaving 5 bases of the junction unmatched.

CDR3 loop: CARSLRDVAGGGDTQYF. CDR3 bases: TGTGCCAGAAGCCTTAGGGATGTAGCGGGAGGGGGTGATACGCAGTATTTT. The chain couples TRBV7-5 to TRBJ2-3; the table's D call TRBD2 went unverified against the DNA. TRBV7-5 is a pseudogene locus. The CDR3 length is 17 residues.

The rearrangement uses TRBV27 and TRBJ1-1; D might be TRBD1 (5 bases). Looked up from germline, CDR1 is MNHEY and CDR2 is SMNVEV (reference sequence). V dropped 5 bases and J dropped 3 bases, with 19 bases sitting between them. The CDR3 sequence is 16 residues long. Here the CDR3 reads CASSPYTGGGDTEAFF. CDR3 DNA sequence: TGTGCCAGCAGTCCGTACACGGGGGGTGGAGACACTGAAGCTTTCTTT.

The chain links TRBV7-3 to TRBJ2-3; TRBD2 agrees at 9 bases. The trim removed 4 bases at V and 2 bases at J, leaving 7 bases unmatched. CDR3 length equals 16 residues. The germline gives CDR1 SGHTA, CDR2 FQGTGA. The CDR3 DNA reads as TGTGCCAGCAGCTCCACGCCTAGCGGGAACACAGATACGCAGTATTTT. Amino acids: CASSSTPSGNTDTQYF.

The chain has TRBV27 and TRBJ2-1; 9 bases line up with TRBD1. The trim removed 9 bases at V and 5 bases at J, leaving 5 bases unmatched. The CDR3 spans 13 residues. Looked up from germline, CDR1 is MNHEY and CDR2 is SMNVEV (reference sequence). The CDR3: CASKNRGHNEQFF. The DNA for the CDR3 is TGTGCCAGTAAAAACAGGGGGCACAATGAGCAGTTCTTC.

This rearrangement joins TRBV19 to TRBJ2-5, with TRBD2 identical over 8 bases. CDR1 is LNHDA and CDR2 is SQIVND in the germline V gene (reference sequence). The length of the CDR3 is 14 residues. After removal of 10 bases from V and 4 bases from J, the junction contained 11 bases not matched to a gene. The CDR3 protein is CATRLMAGGETQYF. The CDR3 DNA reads TGTGCCACCAGGTTGATGGCGGGGGGAGAGACCCAGTACTTC.

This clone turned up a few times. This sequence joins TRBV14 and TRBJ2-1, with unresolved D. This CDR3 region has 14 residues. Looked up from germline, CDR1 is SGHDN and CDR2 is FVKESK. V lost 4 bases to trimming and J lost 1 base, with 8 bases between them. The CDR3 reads CASSLQSSYNEQFF. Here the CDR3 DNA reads TGTGCCAGCAGCCTACAGTCTTCCTACAATGAGCAGTTCTTC.

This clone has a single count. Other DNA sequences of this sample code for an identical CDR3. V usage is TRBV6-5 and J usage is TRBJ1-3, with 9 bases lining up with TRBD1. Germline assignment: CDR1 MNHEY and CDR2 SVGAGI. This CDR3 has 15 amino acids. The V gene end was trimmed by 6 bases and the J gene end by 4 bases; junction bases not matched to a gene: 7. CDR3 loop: CASSHTGGAGNTIYF. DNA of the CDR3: TGTGCCAGCAGCCATACAGGGGGCGCAGGAAACACCATATATTTT.

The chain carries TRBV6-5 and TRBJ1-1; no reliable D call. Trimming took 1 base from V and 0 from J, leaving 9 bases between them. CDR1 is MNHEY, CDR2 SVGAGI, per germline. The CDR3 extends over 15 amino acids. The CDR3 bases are TGTGCCAGCAGTTACTTACAGACCATGAACACTGAAGCTTTCTTT. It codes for CASSYLQTMNTEAFF.

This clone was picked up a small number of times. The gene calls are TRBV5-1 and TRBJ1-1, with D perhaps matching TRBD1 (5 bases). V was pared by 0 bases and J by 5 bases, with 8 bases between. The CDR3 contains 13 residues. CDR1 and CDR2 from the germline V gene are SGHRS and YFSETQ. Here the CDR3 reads CASSLAGATEAFF. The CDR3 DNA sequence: TGCGCCAGCAGCTTGGCTGGGGCGACTGAAGCTTTCTTT.

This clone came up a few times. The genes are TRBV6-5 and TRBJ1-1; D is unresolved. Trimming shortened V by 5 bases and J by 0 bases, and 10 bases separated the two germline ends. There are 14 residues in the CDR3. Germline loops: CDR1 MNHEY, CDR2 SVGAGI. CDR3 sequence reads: CASSVAAMNTEAFF. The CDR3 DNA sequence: TGTGCCAGCAGTGTTGCAGCGATGAACACTGAAGCTTTCTTT.

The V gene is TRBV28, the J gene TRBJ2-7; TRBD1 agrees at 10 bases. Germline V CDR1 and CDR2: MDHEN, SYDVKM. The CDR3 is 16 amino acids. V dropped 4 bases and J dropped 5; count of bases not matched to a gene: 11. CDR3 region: CASSYIGTGVSDEQYF. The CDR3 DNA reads TGTGCCAGCAGTTACATAGGGACAGGGGTTAGCGACGAGCAGTACTTC.

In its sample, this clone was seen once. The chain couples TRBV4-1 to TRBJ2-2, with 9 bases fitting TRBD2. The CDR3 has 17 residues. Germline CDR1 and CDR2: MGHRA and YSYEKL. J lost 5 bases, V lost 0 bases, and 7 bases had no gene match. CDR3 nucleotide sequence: TGCGCCAGCAGCCAAGATTCAGCGGGAGGTGGGACCGGGGAGCTGTTTTTT. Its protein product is CASSQDSAGGGTGELFF.

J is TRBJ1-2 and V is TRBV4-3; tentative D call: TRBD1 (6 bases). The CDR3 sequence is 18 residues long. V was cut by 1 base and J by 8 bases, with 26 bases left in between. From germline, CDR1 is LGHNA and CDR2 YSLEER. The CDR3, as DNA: TGCGCCAGCAGCCAAGCCTTGGGGGCGGTCAACCATTATGTAGGCTACACCTTC. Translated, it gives CASSQALGAVNHYVGYTF.

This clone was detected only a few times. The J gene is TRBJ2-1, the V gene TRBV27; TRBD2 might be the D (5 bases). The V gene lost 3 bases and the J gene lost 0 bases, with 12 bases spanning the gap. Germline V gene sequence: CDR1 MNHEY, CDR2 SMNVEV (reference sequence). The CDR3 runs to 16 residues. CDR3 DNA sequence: TGTGCCAGCAGTTTTGCTAGCTTCGGCTCCTACAATGAGCAGTTCTTC. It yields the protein CASSFASFGSYNEQFF.

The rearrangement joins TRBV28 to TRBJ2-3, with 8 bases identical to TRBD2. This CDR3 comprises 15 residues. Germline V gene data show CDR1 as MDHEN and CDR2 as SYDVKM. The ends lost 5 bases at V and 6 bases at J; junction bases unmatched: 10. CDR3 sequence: CASSPRAGGEDTQYF. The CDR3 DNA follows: TGTGCCAGCAGTCCGAGGGCGGGAGGAGAGGATACGCAGTATTTT.

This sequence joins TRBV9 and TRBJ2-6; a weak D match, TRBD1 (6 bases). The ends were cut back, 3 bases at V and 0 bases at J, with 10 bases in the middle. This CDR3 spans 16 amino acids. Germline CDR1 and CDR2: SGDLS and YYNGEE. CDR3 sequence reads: CASSGWTVSGANVLTF. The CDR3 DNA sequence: TGTGCCAGCAGCGGGTGGACAGTCTCTGGGGCCAACGTCCTGACTTTC.

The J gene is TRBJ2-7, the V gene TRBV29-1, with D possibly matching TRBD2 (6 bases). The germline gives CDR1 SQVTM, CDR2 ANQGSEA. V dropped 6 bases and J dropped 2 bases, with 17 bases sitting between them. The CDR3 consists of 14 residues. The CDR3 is CSVDGGTHAYEQYF. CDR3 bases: TGCAGCGTCGACGGAGGGACCCATGCCTACGAGCAGTACTTC.

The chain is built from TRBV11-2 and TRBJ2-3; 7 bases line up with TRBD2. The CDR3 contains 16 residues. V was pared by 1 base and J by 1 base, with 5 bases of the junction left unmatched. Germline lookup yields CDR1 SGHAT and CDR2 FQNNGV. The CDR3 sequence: CASSLVAGVGTDTQYF. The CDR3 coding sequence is TGTGCCAGCAGCTTAGTGGCGGGAGTTGGCACAGATACGCAGTATTTT.

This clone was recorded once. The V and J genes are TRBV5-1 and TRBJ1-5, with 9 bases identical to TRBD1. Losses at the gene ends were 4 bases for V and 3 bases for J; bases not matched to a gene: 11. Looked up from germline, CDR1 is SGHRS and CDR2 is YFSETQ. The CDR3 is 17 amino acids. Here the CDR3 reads CASSEGTGLDTNQPQHF. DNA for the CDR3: TGCGCCAGCAGCGAAGGGACAGGGCTCGACACCAATCAGCCCCAGCATTTT.

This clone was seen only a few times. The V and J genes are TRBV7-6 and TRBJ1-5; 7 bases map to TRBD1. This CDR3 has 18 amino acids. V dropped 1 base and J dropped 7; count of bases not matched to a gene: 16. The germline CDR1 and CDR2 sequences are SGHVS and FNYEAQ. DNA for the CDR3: TGTGCCAGCAGCTTAGGTCCAGGGGGTCTAGTGGGAAGCCAGCCCCAGCATTTT. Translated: CASSLGPGGLVGSQPQHF.

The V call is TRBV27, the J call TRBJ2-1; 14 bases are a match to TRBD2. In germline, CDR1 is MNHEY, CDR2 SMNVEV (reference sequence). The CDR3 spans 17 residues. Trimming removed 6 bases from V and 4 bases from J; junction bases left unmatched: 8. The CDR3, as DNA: TGTGCCAGCAGCTCCGGACTAGCGGGGGGTTTTTACAATGAGCAGTTCTTC. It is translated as CASSSGLAGGFYNEQFF.

In DNA form, the CDR3 reads TGTGCCAGCCGCGGACTAGCGGGACACTCCTACGAGCAGTACTTC. This codes for CASRGLAGHSYEQYF. This chain uses TRBV6-1 with TRBJ2-7, with 12 bases identical to TRBD2. CDR1 and CDR2 (germline): MNHNS, SASEGT. This CDR3 comprises 15 residues. Trimming at V came to 8 bases and at J to 0 bases, leaving 5 bases not matched to a gene.